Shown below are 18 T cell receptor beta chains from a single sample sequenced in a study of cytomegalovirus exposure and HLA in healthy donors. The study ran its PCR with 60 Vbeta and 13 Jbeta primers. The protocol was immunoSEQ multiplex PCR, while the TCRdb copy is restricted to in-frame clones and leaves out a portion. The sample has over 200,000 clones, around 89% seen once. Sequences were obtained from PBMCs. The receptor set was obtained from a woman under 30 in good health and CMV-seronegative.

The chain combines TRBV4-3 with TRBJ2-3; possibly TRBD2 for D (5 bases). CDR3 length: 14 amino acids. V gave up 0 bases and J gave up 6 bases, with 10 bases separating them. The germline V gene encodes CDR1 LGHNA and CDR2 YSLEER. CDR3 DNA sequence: TGCGCCAGCAGCCAAGATAGCGAACCGGATACGCAGTATTTT. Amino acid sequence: CASSQDSEPDTQYF.

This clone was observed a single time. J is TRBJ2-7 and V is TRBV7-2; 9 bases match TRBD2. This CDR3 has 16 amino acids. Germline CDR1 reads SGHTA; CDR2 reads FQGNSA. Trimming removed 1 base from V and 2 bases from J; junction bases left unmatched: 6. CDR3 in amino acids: CASSLGLAGGPYEQYF. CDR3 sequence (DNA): TGTGCCAGCAGCTTAGGTCTGGCGGGGGGGCCCTACGAGCAGTACTTC.

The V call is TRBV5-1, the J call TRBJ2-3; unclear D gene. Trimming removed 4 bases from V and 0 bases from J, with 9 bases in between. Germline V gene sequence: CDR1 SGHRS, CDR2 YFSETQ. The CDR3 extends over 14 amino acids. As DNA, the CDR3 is TGCGCCAGCAGCGAGACTTCCAGCACAGATACGCAGTATTTT. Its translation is CASSETSSTDTQYF. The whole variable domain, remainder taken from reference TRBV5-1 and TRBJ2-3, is KAGVTQTPRYLIKTRGQQVTLSCSPISGHRSVSWYQQTPGQGLQFLFEYFSETQRNKGNFPGRFSGRQFSNSRSEMNVSTLELGDSALYLCASSETSSTDTQYFGPGTRLTVL.

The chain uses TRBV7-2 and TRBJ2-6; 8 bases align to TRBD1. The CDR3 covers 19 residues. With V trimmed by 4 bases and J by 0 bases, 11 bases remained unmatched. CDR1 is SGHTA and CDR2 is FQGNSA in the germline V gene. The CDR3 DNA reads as TGTGCCAGCAGCTACAGAACCGGGACAGGTGTCTCTGGGGCCAACGTCCTGACTTTC. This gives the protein CASSYRTGTGVSGANVLTF.

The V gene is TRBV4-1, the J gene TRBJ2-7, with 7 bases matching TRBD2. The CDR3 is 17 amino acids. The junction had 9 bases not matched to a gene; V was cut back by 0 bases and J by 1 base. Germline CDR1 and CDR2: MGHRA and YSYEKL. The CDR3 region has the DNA TGCGCCAGCAGCCAAGATCTCTGGCAGCGGGATTCCTACGAGCAGTACTTC. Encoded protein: CASSQDLWQRDSYEQYF.

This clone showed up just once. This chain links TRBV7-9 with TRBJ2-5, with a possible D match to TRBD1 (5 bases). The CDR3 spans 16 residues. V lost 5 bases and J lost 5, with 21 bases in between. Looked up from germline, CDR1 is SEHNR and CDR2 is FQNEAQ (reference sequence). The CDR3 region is CASSRLQVRGQETQYF. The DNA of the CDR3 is TGTGCCAGCAGCCGCCTACAGGTTAGAGGCCAGGAGACCCAGTACTTC.

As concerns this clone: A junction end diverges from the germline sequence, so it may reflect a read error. DNA of the CDR3: TGTTCCAGCAGCTTAGTAGCGGGGGCCTACAATGAGCAGTTCTTC. This translates into CSSSLVAGAYNEQFF. The rearrangement joins TRBV7-9 to TRBJ2-1, with 9 bases that match TRBD2. CDR1 is SEHNR, CDR2 FQNEAQ, per germline (reference sequence). The CDR3 loop spans 15 amino acids.

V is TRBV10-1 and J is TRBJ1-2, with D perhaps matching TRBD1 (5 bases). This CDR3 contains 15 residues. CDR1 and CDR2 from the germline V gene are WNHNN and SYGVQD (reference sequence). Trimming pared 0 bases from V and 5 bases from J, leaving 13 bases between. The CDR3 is CASSESPSGAYGYTF. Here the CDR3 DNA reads TGCGCCAGCAGTGAGTCGCCCAGCGGGGCATATGGCTACACCTTC.

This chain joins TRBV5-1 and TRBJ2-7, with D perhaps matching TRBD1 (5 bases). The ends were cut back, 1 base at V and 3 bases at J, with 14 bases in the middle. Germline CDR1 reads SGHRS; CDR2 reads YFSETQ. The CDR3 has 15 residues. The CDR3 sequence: CASSLTPGRHYEQYF. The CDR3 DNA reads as TGCGCCAGCAGCTTGACGCCAGGGCGTCACTACGAGCAGTACTTC.

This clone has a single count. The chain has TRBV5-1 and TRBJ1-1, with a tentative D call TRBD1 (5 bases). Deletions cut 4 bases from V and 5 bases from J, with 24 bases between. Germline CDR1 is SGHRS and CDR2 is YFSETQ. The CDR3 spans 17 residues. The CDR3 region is CASSVFPVGGGRTEAFF. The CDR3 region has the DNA TGCGCCAGCAGCGTATTCCCCGTCGGGGGGGGACGAACTGAAGCTTTCTTT.

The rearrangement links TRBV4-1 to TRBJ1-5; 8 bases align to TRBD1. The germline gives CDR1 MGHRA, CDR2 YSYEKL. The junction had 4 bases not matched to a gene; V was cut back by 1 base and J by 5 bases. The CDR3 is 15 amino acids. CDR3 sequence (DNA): TGCGCCAGCAGCCAAGCGGGGACAGGTGATCAGCCCCAGCATTTT. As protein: CASSQAGTGDQPQHF.

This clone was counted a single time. CDR3 DNA sequence: TGCGCCAGCAGCTTGACAACGGGGATCGATAATTCACCCCTCCACTTT. Its translation is CASSLTTGIDNSPLHF. J is TRBJ1-6 and V is TRBV5-1, with D hard to call. Germline V gives CDR1 SGHRS, CDR2 YFSETQ. V lost 1 base, J lost 5 bases, and 13 bases lay in between. This CDR3 has 16 amino acids.

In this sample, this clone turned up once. CDR3 nucleotide sequence: TGTGCCAGCAGGTACAGGGAGGGGACAGATACGCAGTATTTT. It specifies CASRYREGTDTQYF. The gene calls are TRBV6-5 and TRBJ2-3; tentative D call: TRBD2 (7 bases). The CDR3 loop spans 14 amino acids. CDR1 MNHEY and CDR2 SVGAGI come from the germline V gene. V was shortened by 6 bases and J by 3 bases, with 13 bases between the two germline ends.

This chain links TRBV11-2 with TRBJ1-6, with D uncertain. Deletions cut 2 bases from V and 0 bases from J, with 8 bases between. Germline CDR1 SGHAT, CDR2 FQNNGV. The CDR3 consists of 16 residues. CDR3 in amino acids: CASSLSVSSYNSPLHF. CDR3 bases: TGTGCCAGCAGCTTAAGTGTGAGCTCCTATAATTCACCCCTCCACTTT.

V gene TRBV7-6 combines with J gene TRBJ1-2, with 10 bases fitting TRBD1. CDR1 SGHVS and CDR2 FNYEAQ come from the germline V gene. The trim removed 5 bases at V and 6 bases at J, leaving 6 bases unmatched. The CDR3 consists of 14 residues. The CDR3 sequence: CASSRGQGTHGYTF. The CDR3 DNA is TGTGCCAGCAGCCGGGGACAGGGGACACATGGCTACACCTTC.

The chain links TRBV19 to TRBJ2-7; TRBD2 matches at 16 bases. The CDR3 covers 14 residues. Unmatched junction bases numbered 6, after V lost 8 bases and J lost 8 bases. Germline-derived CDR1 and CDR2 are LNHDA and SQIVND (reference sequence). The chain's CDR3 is CASSGLAGGRKQYF. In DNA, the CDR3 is TGTGCCAGTTCGGGACTAGCGGGGGGGAGAAAGCAGTACTTC.

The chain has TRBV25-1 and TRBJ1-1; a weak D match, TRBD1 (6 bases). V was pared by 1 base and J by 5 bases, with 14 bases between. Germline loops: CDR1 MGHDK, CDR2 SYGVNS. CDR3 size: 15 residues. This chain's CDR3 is CASSEFPNRETEAFF. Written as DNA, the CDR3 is TGTGCCAGCAGTGAATTTCCCAACAGGGAAACTGAAGCTTTCTTT.

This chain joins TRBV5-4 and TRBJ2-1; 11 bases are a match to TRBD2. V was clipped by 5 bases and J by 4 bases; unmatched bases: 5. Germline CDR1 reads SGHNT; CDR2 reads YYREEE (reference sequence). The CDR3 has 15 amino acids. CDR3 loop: CASSSGTSGYNEQFF. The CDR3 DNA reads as TGTGCCAGCAGTTCCGGGACTAGCGGTTACAATGAGCAGTTCTTC.